This T cell receptor beta chain was obtained from a study of CD8 T cells in Susac syndrome. cDNA came from approximately 0.5 to 1 ug RNA primed by random hexamers. Amplification of the TCR beta CDR3 was carried out by immunoSEQ multiplex PCR, which spanned a total of 54 Vbeta and 13 Jbeta segments. Via MiXCR, TCRdb re-called the immunoSEQ multiplex PCR reads, giving one row per CDR3 protein. This table has about 200,000 distinct CDR3 sequences, about 94% appearing once. Negative magnetic isolation gave CD8+ and CD4+ cells; FACS enriched CD8+ TEMRA. The ends were cut back, 3 bases at V and 4 bases at J, with 17 bases in the middle. Looked up from germline, CDR1 is SGHRS and CDR2 is YFSETQ. This CDR3 region has 16 residues.

Sequencing used CD4+ T cells from PBMCs. This chain joins TRBV5-1 and TRBJ2-1, with D perhaps being TRBD1 or TRBD2 (7 bases each). The sequence derives from a human donor with multiple sclerosis. CDR3 bases: TGCGCCAGCAGCTCCCAGGGGGGGGCTGGGTACAATGAGCAGTTCTTC. This gives the protein CASSSQGGAGYNEQFF.